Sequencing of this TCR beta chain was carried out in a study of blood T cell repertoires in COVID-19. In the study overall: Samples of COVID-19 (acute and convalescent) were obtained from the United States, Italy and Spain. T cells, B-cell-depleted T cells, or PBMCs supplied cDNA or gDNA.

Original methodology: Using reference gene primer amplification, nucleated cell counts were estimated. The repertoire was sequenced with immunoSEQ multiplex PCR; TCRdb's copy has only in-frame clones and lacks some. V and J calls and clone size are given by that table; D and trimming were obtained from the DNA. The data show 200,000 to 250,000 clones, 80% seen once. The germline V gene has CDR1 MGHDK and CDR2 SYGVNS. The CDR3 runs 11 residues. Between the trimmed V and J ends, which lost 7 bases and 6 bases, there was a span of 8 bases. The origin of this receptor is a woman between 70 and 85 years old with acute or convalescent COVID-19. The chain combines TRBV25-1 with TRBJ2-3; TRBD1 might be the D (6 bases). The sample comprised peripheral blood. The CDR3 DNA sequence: TGTGCCAGCACGACAGGTGATACGCAGTATTTT. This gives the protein CASTTGDTQYF.